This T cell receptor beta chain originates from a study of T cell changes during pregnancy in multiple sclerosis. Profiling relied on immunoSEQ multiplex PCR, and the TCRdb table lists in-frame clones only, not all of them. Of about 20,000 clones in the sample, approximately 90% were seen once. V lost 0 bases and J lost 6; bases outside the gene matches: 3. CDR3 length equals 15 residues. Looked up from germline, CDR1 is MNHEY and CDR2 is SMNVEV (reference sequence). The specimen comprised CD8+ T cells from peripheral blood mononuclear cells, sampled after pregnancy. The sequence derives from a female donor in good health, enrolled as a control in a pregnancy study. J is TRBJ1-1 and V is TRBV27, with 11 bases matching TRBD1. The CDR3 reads CASSLSGTGGSEAFF. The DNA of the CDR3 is TGTGCCAGCAGTTTATCGGGGACAGGGGGGTCTGAAGCTTTCTTT.